This T cell receptor beta chain was sequenced during a study of CD8+ T cells in alopecia areata. Looked up from germline, CDR1 is LNHDA and CDR2 is SQIVND (reference sequence). V was shortened by 8 bases and J by 2 bases, with 16 bases between the two germline ends. This CDR3 is 15 amino acids long. Treatment: oral pan-JAK inhibitor, 5-10 mg twice daily. cDNA reverse transcribed from extracted RNA served as the sequencing template. Libraries were prepared by immunoSEQ multiplex PCR; TCRdb keeps only in-frame clonotypes and omits some of them. The data contain a few hundred thousand clones, around two fifths of them seen just once; the ten biggest clones take up around 2.5%.

The sequence was collected from a human donor with alopecia areata. Specimen: CD4+ T cells sorted from blood, collected at approximately week 36, from a patient treated with tofacitinib. The chain links TRBV19 to TRBJ2-1; D gene uncertain. CDR3 bases: TGTGCCAGTTCGACTGGCCGGTCGGCCTACAATGAGCAGTTCTTC. Its protein is CASSTGRSAYNEQFF.